This TCR beta chain was observed in a study of shared clonotypes between healthy human individuals. Whole-study context: Used for every donor were three CD4 naive, three CD4 memory, two CD8 naive and one CD8 memory plate.

This table comes from immunoSEQ multiplex PCR, and its TCRdb copy is limited to in-frame clones, with some not included. The sample carries 600,000 to 800,000 clones, just under 75% recorded once. There are 14 residues in the CDR3. Per germline, CDR1 MRHNA and CDR2 SNTAGT. Trimming cost V 2 bases and J 11 bases, with 15 bases left between them. V and J are TRBV6-4 and TRBJ1-4; no clear D. What was sequenced was memory CD4+ T cells sorted from blood. As for subset: CD45RA-negative fraction. The TCR comes from a woman aged 25 to 39 in good health. This chain's CDR3 is CASSDLPGGGKLFF. The CDR3 nucleotides are TGTGCCAGCAGTGACCTCCCGGGAGGAGGGAAACTGTTTTTT.